The 17 T cell receptor beta chains presented below share a single source sample, sequenced in a study of T cells in severe cutaneous drug reactions. TCR subtype-specific primers in iRepertoire multiplex PCR prepared libraries for bulk and single-cell sequencing. TCRdb reanalyzed the multiplex PCR reads, giving one entry per CDR3 protein sequence and no DNA. The specimen's table records 10,000 or so distinct CDR3 sequences. The patients sequenced had a carbamazepine-induced Stevens-Johnson syndrome or toxic epidermal necrolysis reaction. The sample was cells from a skin blister. The source is a human donor with Stevens-Johnson syndrome, a severe cutaneous drug reaction.

This clonotype is labeled medium-sized based on frequency. The chain is built from TRBV15 and TRBJ2-3; TCRdb returns TRBD1, unconfirmable since there is no DNA. CDR1 and CDR2 from the germline V gene are LNHNV and YYDKDF (reference sequence). This CDR3 is built from 12 residues. The CDR3 spells CATSAGEDTQYF.

V is TRBV29-1 and J is TRBJ2-7; the TRBD2 assignment by TCRdb is unverifiable without DNA. CDR3 length equals 15 residues. From germline, CDR1 is SQVTM and CDR2 ANQGSEA. The CDR3 spells CSVVSSGSSSYEQYF.

The V and J genes are TRBV10-3 and TRBJ2-3; TCRdb returns TRBD2, unconfirmable since there is no DNA. This CDR3 contains 15 residues. Looked up from germline, CDR1 is ENHRY and CDR2 is SYGVKD. CDR3 sequence reads: CATAVFAGGGDTQYF.

CDR3 loop: CSARTGGQGSNSPLHF. The chain joins TRBV20-1 to TRBJ1-6. CDR1 is DFQATT and CDR2 is SNEGSKA in the germline V gene (reference sequence). CDR3 size: 16 residues.

The chain uses TRBV29-1 and TRBJ1-2. This CDR3 contains 13 residues. Germline assignment: CDR1 SQVTM and CDR2 ANQGSEA. CDR3 region: CSVQITVNYGYTF.

V usage is TRBV29-1 and J usage is TRBJ2-7; the D call from TCRdb, TRBD1, cannot be confirmed without DNA. Germline CDR1 and CDR2: SQVTM and ANQGSEA. The CDR3 is 12 amino acids. The CDR3 loop is CSVVQGGYEQYF.

The rearrangement uses TRBV29-1 and TRBJ2-5. CDR1 SQVTM and CDR2 ANQGSEA come from the germline V gene. The CDR3 has 11 residues. The CDR3 sequence: CSVEMVETQYF. Complete variable domain (other parts from reference TRBV29-1 and TRBJ2-5): SAVISQKPSRDICQRGTSLTIQCQVDSQVTMMFWYRQQPGQSLTLIATANQGSEATYESGFVIDKFPISRPNLTFSTLTVSNMSPEDSSIYLCSVEMVETQYFGPGTRLLVL.

The V call is TRBV2, the J call TRBJ2-3; TCRdb picks TRBD2, but there is no DNA to check that call. CDR3 length: 15 amino acids. From germline, CDR1 is SNHLY and CDR2 FYNNEI. CDR3 amino acids: CASRDWVADTDTQYF.

Judged by frequency, this clonotype is medium-sized. The chain links TRBV20-1 to TRBJ1-1. The CDR3 totals 14 residues. Germline V lookup: CDR1 DFQATT, CDR2 SNEGSKA (reference sequence). CDR3 region: CSARSEGTNTEAFF.

V is TRBV29-1 and J is TRBJ1-1. The CDR3 loop spans 13 amino acids. CDR1 SQVTM and CDR2 ANQGSEA come from the germline V gene. Here the CDR3 reads CSVRLGMNTEAFF. Looking up the rest from reference TRBV29-1 and TRBJ1-1 gives the full variable domain: SAVISQKPSRDICQRGTSLTIQCQVDSQVTMMFWYRQQPGQSLTLIATANQGSEATYESGFVIDKFPISRPNLTFSTLTVSNMSPEDSSIYLCSVRLGMNTEAFFGQGTRLTVV.

The genes are TRBV19 and TRBJ2-7; the D call of TRBD1 rests on TCRdb alone, since no DNA is present to check it. CDR3 length equals 14 residues. Germline CDR1 reads LNHDA; CDR2 reads SQIVND (reference sequence). The CDR3 loop is CASSAWDRGLEQYF. Combining the CDR3 with reference TRBV19 and TRBJ2-7 gives the whole variable domain DGGITQSPKYLFRKEGQNVTLSCEQNLNHDAMYWYRQDPGQGLRLIYYSQIVNDFQKGDIAEGYSVSREKKESFPLTVTSAQKNPTAFYLCASSAWDRGLEQYFGPGTRLTVT.

The chain joins TRBV20-1 to TRBJ2-7. The germline V gene has CDR1 DFQATT and CDR2 SNEGSKA (reference sequence). The length of the CDR3 is 15 residues. CDR3 amino acids: CSARELAGDTYEQYF.

This clonotype is classed as medium-sized by frequency. The V gene is TRBV20-1, the J gene TRBJ2-7. The germline V gene has CDR1 DFQATT and CDR2 SNEGSKA (reference sequence). The CDR3 is made up of 15 amino acids. The CDR3 reads CSARDSGLISYEQYF.

The rearrangement uses TRBV29-1 and TRBJ2-5; the TCRdb D gene call, TRBD1, has no DNA to confirm it. Germline CDR1 and CDR2: SQVTM and ANQGSEA. CDR3 size: 14 residues. CDR3: CSVYSPRNVETQYF. The whole variable domain, filled in from reference TRBV29-1 and TRBJ2-5, reads SAVISQKPSRDICQRGTSLTIQCQVDSQVTMMFWYRQQPGQSLTLIATANQGSEATYESGFVIDKFPISRPNLTFSTLTVSNMSPEDSSIYLCSVYSPRNVETQYFGPGTRLLVL.

CDR3 in amino acids: CSGLAGALQETQYF. The chain joins TRBV29-1 to TRBJ2-5; TCRdb's D call, TRBD2, is unchecked because there is no DNA. This CDR3 contains 14 residues. The germline V gene encodes CDR1 SQVTM and CDR2 ANQGSEA.

This sequence joins TRBV28 and TRBJ2-7; no DNA is available, so the TRBD1 call from TCRdb remains unchecked. Germline V gives CDR1 MDHEN, CDR2 SYDVKM. CDR3 length equals 13 residues. CDR3 region: CASSLSPGRAQYF.

The V call is TRBV9, the J call TRBJ1-5. Looked up from germline, CDR1 is SGDLS and CDR2 is YYNGEE. This CDR3 spans 15 amino acids. The CDR3 reads CASSVPGLSNQPQHF. Full variable domain (rest looked up from reference TRBV9 and TRBJ1-5): DSGVTQTPKHLITATGQRVTLRCSPRSGDLSVYWYQQSLDQGLQFLIQYYNGEERAKGNILERFSAQQFPDLHSELNLSSLELGDSALYFCASSVPGLSNQPQHFGDGTRLSIL.